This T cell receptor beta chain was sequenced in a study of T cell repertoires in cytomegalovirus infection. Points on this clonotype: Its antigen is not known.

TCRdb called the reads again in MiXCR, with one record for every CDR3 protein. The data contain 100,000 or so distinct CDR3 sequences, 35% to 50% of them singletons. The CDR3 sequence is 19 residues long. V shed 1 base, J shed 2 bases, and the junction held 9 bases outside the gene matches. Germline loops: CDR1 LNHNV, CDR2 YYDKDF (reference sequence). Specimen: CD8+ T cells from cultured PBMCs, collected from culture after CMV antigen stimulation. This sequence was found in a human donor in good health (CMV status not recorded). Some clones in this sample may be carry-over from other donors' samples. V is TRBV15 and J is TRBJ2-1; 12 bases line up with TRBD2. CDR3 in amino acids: CATSRGLAGDSITYNEQFF. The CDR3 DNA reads TGTGCCACCAGCAGAGGACTAGCGGGGGACTCCATAACCTACAATGAGCAGTTCTTC.